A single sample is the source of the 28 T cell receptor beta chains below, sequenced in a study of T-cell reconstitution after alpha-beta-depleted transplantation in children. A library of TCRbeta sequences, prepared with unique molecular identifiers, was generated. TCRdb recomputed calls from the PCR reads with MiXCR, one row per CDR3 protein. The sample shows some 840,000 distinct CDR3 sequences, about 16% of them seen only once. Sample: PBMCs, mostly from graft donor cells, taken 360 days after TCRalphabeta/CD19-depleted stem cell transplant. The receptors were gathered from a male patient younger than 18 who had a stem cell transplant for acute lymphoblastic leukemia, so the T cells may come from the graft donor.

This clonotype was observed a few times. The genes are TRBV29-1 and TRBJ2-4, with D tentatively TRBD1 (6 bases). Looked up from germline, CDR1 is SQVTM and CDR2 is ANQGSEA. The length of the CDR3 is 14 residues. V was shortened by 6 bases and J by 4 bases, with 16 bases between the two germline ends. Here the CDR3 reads CSVFEAQGKNIQYF. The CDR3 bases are TGCAGCGTCTTTGAGGCCCAGGGGAAAAACATTCAGTACTTC.

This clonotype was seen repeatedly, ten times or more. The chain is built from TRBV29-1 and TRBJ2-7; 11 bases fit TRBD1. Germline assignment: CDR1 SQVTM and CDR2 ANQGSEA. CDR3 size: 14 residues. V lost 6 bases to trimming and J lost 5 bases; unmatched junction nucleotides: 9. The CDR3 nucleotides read TGCAGCGTGGGAAGGGGACAGGGGGGCCACGAGCAGTACTTC. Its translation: CSVGRGQGGHEQYF.

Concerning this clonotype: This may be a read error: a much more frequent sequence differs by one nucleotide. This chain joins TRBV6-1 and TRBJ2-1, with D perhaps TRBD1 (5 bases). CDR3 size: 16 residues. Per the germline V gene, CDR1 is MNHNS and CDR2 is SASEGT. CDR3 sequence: CASRPPDDSSYNGQFF. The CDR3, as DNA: TGTGCCAGCAGACCCCCGGACGACAGCTCCTACAATGGGCAGTTCTTC.

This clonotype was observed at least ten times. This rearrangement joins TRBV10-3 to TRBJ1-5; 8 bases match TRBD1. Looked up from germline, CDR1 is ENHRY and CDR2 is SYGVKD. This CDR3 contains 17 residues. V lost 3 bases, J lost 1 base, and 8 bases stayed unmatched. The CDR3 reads CAISEDGQGGSNQPQHF. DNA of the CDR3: TGTGCCATCAGTGAAGACGGACAGGGCGGAAGCAATCAGCCCCAGCATTTT.

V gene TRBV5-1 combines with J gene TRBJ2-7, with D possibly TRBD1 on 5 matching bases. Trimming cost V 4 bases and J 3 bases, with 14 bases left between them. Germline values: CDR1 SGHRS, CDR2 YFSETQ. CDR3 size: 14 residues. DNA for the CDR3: TGCGCCAGCAGCCTGGACACTACTAACTACGAGCAGTACTTC. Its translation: CASSLDTTNYEQYF.

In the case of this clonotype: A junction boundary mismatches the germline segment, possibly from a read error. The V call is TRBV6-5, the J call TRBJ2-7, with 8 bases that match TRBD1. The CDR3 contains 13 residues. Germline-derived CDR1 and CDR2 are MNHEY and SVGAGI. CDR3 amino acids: CASSYTTGDRPIF. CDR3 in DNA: TGTGCCAGCAGTTACACGACAGGGGATCGACCCATCTTC.

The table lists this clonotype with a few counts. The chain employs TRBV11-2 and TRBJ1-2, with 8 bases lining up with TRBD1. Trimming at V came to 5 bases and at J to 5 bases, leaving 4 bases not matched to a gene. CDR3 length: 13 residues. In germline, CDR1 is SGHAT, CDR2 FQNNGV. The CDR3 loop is CASSTWTGYGYTF. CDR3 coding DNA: TGTGCCAGCAGCACCTGGACAGGGTATGGCTACACCTTC. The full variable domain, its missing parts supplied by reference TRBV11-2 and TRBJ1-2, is EAGVAQSPRYKIIEKRQSVAFWCNPISGHATLYWYQQILGQGPKLLIQFQNNGVVDDSQLPKDRFSAERLKGVDSTLKIQPAKLEDSAVYLCASSTWTGYGYTFGSGTRLTVV.

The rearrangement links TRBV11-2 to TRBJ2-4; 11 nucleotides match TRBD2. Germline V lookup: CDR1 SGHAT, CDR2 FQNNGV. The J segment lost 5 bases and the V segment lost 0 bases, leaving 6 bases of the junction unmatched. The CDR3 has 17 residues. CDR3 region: CASSLDLAGGTENIQYF. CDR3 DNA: TGTGCCAGCAGCTTAGATCTAGCGGGAGGCACGGAAAACATTCAGTACTTC.

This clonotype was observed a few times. CDR3 bases: TGCAGTGCCGGAAGAAGGCGGGACCCACACACAGATACGCAGTATTTT. It specifies CSAGRRRDPHTDTQYF. The chain uses TRBV20-1 and TRBJ2-3; TRBD2 is a possible D gene (6 bases). CDR3 length: 16 amino acids. In germline, CDR1 is DFQATT, CDR2 SNEGSKA (reference sequence). V dropped 6 bases and J dropped 2 bases, with 21 bases sitting between them.

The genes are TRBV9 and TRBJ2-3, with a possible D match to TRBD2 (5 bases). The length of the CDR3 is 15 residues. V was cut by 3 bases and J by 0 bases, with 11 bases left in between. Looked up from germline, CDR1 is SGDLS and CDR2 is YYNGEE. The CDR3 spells CASSAGVPSTDTQYF. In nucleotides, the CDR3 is TGTGCCAGCAGCGCCGGGGTTCCTAGCACAGATACGCAGTATTTT.

In DNA, the CDR3 is TGTGCCAGCAGCTTAAATTCCGGAACGCGGGAGAGGCGGGAGACCCAGTACTTC. Translating gives CASSLNSGTRERRETQYF. V usage is TRBV7-6 and J usage is TRBJ2-5; 7 bases map to TRBD2. Germline CDR1 is SGHVS and CDR2 is FNYEAQ. J gave up 5 bases and V 2 bases, and 17 bases lay outside the gene matches. CDR3 length: 18 residues. Looking up the rest from reference TRBV7-6 and TRBJ2-5 gives the full variable domain: GAGVSQSPRYKVTKRGQDVALRCDPISGHVSLYWYRQALGQGPEFLTYFNYEAQQDKSGLPNDRFSAERPEGSISTLTIQRTEQRDSAMYRCASSLNSGTRERRETQYFGPGTRLLVL.

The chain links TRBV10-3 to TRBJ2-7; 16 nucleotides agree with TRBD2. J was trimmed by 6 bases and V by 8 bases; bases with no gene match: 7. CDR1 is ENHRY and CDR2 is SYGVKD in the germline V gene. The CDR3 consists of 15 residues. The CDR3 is CAIGTSGRANSEQYF. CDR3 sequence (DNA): TGTGCCATCGGGACTAGCGGGAGGGCTAACTCCGAGCAGTACTTC.

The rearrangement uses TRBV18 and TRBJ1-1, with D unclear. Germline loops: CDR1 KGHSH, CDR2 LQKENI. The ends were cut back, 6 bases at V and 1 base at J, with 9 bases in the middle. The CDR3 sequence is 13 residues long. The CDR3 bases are TGTGCCAGCTCGATGACGGCGAACACTGAAGCTTTCTTT. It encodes CASSMTANTEAFF.

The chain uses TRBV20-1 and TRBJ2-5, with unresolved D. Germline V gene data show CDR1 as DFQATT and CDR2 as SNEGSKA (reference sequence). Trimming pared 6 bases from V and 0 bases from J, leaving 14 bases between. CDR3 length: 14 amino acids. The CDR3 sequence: CSAAPPSYQETQYF. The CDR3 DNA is TGCAGTGCCGCGCCTCCCTCGTACCAAGAGACCCAGTACTTC.

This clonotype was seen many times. This CDR3 reads CASSGWGQGFYEQYF. CDR3 DNA: TGTGCCAGCAGCGGGTGGGGACAAGGATTCTACGAGCAGTACTTC. This chain uses TRBV9 with TRBJ2-7, with D perhaps TRBD1 (6 bases). CDR3 length: 15 amino acids. Germline V CDR1 and CDR2: SGDLS, YYNGEE. Trimming removed 3 bases from V and 3 bases from J, with 16 bases in between.

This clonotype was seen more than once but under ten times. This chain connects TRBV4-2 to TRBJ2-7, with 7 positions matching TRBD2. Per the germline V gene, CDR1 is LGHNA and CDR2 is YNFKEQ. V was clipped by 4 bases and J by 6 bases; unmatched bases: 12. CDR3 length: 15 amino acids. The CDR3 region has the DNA TGTGCCAGCAGCCTTGAAAAGGCGGGAGCGTCCGAGCAGTACTTC. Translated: CASSLEKAGASEQYF.

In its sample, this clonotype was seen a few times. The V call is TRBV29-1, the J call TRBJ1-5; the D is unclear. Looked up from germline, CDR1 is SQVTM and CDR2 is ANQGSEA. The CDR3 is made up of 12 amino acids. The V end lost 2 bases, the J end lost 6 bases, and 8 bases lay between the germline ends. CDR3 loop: CSVERLFQPQHF. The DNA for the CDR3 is TGCAGCGTTGAAAGGCTGTTTCAGCCCCAGCATTTT.

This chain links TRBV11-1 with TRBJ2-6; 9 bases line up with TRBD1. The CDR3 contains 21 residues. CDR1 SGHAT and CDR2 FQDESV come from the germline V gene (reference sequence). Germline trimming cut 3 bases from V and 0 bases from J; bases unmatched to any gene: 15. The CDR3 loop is CASSFVGDRVFGASGANVLTF. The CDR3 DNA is TGTGCCAGCAGCTTTGTGGGGGACAGGGTTTTCGGAGCCTCTGGGGCCAACGTCCTGACTTTC.

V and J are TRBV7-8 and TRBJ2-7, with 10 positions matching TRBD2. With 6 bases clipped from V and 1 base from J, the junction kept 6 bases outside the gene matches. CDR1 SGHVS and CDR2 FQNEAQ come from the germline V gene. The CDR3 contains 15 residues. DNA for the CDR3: TGTGCCAGCAGAAAACTAGCGGGACAGTCCTACGAGCAGTACTTC. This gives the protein CASRKLAGQSYEQYF.

CDR3 loop: CSARAGGRGNQPQHF. For the CDR3, the DNA is TGCAGTGCTAGAGCGGGGGGCCGGGGCAATCAGCCCCAGCATTTT. The chain has TRBV20-1 and TRBJ1-5, with D tentatively TRBD1 (6 bases). The germline V and J ends were trimmed by 1 base and 2 bases, with 12 bases remaining between them. Germline lookup yields CDR1 DFQATT and CDR2 SNEGSKA (reference sequence). The CDR3 covers 15 residues.

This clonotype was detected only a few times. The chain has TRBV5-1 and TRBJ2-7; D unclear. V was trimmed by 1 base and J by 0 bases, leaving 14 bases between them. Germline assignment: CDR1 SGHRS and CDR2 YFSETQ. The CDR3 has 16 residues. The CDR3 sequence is CASSLFVASVSYEQYF. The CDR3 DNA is TGCGCCAGCAGCTTGTTCGTGGCTTCAGTCTCCTACGAGCAGTACTTC.

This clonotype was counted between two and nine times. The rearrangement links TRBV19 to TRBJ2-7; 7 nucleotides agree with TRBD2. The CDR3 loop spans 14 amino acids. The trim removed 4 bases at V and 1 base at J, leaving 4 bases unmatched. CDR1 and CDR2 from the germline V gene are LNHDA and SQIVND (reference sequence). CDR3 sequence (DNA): TGTGCCAGTAGTAAGGTGGGAGGGTCCTACGAGCAGTACTTC. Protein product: CASSKVGGSYEQYF.

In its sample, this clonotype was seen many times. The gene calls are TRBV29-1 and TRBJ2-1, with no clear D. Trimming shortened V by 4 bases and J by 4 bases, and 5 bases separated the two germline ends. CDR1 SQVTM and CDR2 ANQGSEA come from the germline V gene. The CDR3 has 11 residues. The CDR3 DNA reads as TGCAGCGTTGTAAATTACAATGAGCAGTTCTTC. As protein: CSVVNYNEQFF.

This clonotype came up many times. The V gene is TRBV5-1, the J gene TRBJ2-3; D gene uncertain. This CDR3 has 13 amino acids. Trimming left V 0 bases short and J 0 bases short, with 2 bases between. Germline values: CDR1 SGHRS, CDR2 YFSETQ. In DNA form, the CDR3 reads TGCGCCAGCAGCTTGGACAGCACAGATACGCAGTATTTT. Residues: CASSLDSTDTQYF.

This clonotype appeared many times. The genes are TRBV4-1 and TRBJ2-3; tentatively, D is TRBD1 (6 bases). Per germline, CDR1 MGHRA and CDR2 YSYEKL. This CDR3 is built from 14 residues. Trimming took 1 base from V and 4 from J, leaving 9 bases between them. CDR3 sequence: CASSQAQGPDTQYF. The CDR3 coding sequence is TGCGCCAGCAGCCAAGCGCAGGGGCCAGATACGCAGTATTTT.

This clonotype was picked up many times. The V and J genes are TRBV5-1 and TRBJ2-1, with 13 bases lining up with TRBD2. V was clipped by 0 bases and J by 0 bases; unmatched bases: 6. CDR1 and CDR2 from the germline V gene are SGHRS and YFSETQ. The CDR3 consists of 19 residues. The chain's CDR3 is CASSLAGLAGDASYNEQFF. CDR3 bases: TGCGCCAGCAGCTTGGCCGGACTAGCGGGAGACGCCTCCTACAATGAGCAGTTCTTC.

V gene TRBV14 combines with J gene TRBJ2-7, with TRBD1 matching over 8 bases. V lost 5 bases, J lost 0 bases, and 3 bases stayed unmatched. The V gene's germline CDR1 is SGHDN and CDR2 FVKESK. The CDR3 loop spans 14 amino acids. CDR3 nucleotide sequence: TGTGCCAGCAGCGGACAGGGTACCTCCTACGAGCAGTACTTC. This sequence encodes CASSGQGTSYEQYF.

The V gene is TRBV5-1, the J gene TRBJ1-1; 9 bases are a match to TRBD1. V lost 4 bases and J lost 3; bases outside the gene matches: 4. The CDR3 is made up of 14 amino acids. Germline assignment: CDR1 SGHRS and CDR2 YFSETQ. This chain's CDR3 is CASSIRTGDTEAFF. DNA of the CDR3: TGCGCCAGCAGCATCCGGACAGGGGACACTGAAGCTTTCTTT.